A single sample gave rise to the 28 T cell receptor beta chains below, sequenced in a study of cytotoxic CD8 clonotypes in ibrutinib-treated CLL. Produced via immunoSEQ multiplex PCR; TCRdb's table is partial and in-frame only. The sample records roughly 180,000 clones, 84% being singletons. The sample consisted of PBMCs, taken after 24 months of ibrutinib treatment. These receptors all come from a human donor with chronic lymphocytic leukemia.

The rearrangement uses TRBV6-5 and TRBJ1-2, with 12 bases fitting TRBD1. The CDR3 contains 15 residues. Per the germline V gene, CDR1 is MNHEY and CDR2 is SVGAGI. The trim removed 6 bases at V and 7 bases at J, leaving 9 bases unmatched. CDR3 sequence: CASRRPGQGAIGYTF. The CDR3, as DNA: TGTGCCAGCAGGCGGCCGGGACAGGGGGCGATTGGCTACACCTTC.

This clone was detected once. This sequence joins TRBV5-1 and TRBJ2-7; 7 bases line up with TRBD1. The CDR3 runs 13 residues. Germline CDR1 reads SGHRS; CDR2 reads YFSETQ. J lost 2 bases, V lost 1 base, and 0 bases had no gene match. DNA of the CDR3: TGCGCCAGCAGCTTGACAGGGGCCTACGAGCAGTACTTC. Translation: CASSLTGAYEQYF.

The chain combines TRBV9 with TRBJ2-3; weak D call: TRBD1 (6 bases). The CDR3 consists of 17 residues. CDR1 and CDR2 from the germline V gene are SGDLS and YYNGEE. The V gene lost 4 bases and the J gene lost 2 bases, with 20 bases spanning the gap. The CDR3 DNA follows: TGTGCCAGCAGCATCACGGGACACCCAATGGCCACAGATACGCAGTATTTT. Protein product: CASSITGHPMATDTQYF. The entire variable domain, with the rest obtained from reference TRBV9 and TRBJ2-3, is as follows: DSGVTQTPKHLITATGQRVTLRCSPRSGDLSVYWYQQSLDQGLQFLIQYYNGEERAKGNILERFSAQQFPDLHSELNLSSLELGDSALYFCASSITGHPMATDTQYFGPGTRLTVL.

The chain combines TRBV7-3 with TRBJ1-4; 7 bases map to TRBD1. In germline, CDR1 is SGHTA, CDR2 FQGTGA. The CDR3 extends over 16 amino acids. Trimming took 9 bases from V and 4 from J; bases not matched to a gene: 14. CDR3 amino acids: CARKFLKGQSNEKLFF. The CDR3 DNA is TGTGCCAGAAAATTTTTAAAGGGACAGAGTAATGAAAAACTGTTTTTT.

The chain links TRBV5-1 to TRBJ1-5; D unclear. CDR1 is SGHRS, CDR2 YFSETQ, per germline. The V end was cut by 0 bases, the J end by 9 bases, with 10 bases between. CDR3 length: 13 residues. In nucleotides, the CDR3 is TGCGCCAGCAGCTTGGAGGGAGCCTGGCCCCAGCATTTT. It is translated as CASSLEGAWPQHF.

The rearrangement links TRBV10-2 to TRBJ1-1, with D possibly matching TRBD1 (6 bases). The germline V gene encodes CDR1 WSHSY and CDR2 SAAADI. The CDR3 is 13 residues long. Trimming removed 8 bases from V and 1 base from J, with 11 bases in between. CDR3 residues: CASDGGPNTEAFF. The CDR3 nucleotides are TGCGCCAGCGATGGGGGCCCGAACACTGAAGCTTTCTTT.

CDR3 in amino acids: CASGDRGRTEAFF. DNA for the CDR3: TGTGCCAGCGGGGACAGGGGGAGGACTGAAGCTTTCTTT. The chain carries TRBV2 and TRBJ1-1, with TRBD1 matching over 11 bases. The germline gives CDR1 SNHLY, CDR2 FYNNEI. The CDR3 sequence is 13 residues long. V lost 8 bases and J lost 5; bases outside the gene matches: 4.

This clone was found once. The V call is TRBV7-9, the J call TRBJ2-3; TRBD2 matches at 13 bases. Germline CDR1 reads SEHNR; CDR2 reads FQNEAQ (reference sequence). V lost 5 bases to trimming and J lost 1 base; unmatched junction nucleotides: 6. This CDR3 has 17 residues. This CDR3 reads CASSPPGLAGRTDTQYF. DNA of the CDR3: TGTGCCAGCAGCCCCCCGGGACTAGCGGGACGCACAGATACGCAGTATTTT.

The gene calls are TRBV25-1 and TRBJ1-3; no clear D. The germline V gene encodes CDR1 MGHDK and CDR2 SYGVNS. The V end was cut by 5 bases, the J end by 0 bases, with 5 bases between. The CDR3 contains 13 residues. Here the CDR3 reads CASSRISGNTIYF. CDR3 DNA sequence: TGTGCCAGCAGTCGGATCTCTGGAAACACCATATATTTT.

The chain recombines TRBV7-2 with TRBJ2-5, with D perhaps matching TRBD2 (5 bases). The germline V and J ends were trimmed by 1 base and 7 bases, with 10 bases remaining between them. The CDR3 has 13 amino acids. Germline V CDR1 and CDR2: SGHTA, FQGNSA. In nucleotides, the CDR3 is TGTGCCAGCAGCTTAGACTATCGGGGGACCCAGTACTTC. Its translation: CASSLDYRGTQYF.

This clone was found a few times. The chain is built from TRBV6-5 and TRBJ2-7; tentatively, D is TRBD1 (5 bases). The CDR3 spans 12 residues. Trimming left V 4 bases short and J 3 bases short, with 7 bases between. Germline V gives CDR1 MNHEY, CDR2 SVGAGI. CDR3 in DNA: TGTGCCAGCAGTTTTACAGGCTACGAGCAGTACTTC. As protein: CASSFTGYEQYF.

V is TRBV4-1 and J is TRBJ2-4; 8 nucleotides align to TRBD2. Trimming removed 0 bases from V and 10 bases from J; junction bases left unmatched: 5. This CDR3 is 14 amino acids long. The V gene's germline CDR1 is MGHRA and CDR2 YSYEKL. CDR3 amino acids: CASSQDTSGGIQYF. The CDR3 nucleotides read TGCGCCAGCAGCCAAGATACCTCGGGGGGGATTCAGTACTTC.

This sequence joins TRBV28 and TRBJ2-1; the D gene is possibly TRBD1 (7 bases). The germline V gene has CDR1 MDHEN and CDR2 SYDVKM. The V gene lost 7 bases and the J gene lost 7 bases, with 17 bases spanning the gap. CDR3 length: 14 residues. The CDR3 DNA sequence: TGTGCCAGCACCCAGGGGGGTTCGGTGAATGAGCAGTTCTTC. Translating it yields CASTQGGSVNEQFF.

The chain carries TRBV28 and TRBJ1-2; D gene unclear. Trimming removed 3 bases from V and 8 bases from J, with 10 bases in between. Germline CDR1 reads MDHEN; CDR2 reads SYDVKM. The CDR3 is made up of 12 amino acids. Here the CDR3 DNA reads TGTGCCAGCAGTTTCCAGTTATGGGGCTACACCTTC. Its translation: CASSFQLWGYTF.

This clone was seen only once. V and J are TRBV27 and TRBJ2-2, with a weak D call TRBD1 (6 bases). CDR3 length equals 17 residues. V was cut by 0 bases and J by 6 bases, with 17 bases left in between. Germline V CDR1 and CDR2: MNHEY, SMNVEV (reference sequence). The CDR3, as DNA: TGTGCCAGCAGTTTATCTCGTCAACAGGGCTTTGCCGGGGAGCTGTTTTTT. Protein: CASSLSRQQGFAGELFF.

This chain connects TRBV5-6 to TRBJ1-1; weak D call: TRBD1 (5 bases). Germline V lookup: CDR1 SGHDT, CDR2 YYEEEE. Trimming cost V 4 bases and J 11 bases, with 18 bases left between them. The CDR3 runs to 13 residues. The CDR3 sequence: CASSPRRQSGAFF. As DNA, the CDR3 is TGTGCCAGCAGCCCGCGGCGACAGAGTGGGGCTTTCTTT. Filled out from reference TRBV5-6 and TRBJ1-1, the complete variable domain reads DAGVTQSPTHLIKTRGQQVTLRCSPKSGHDTVSWYQQALGQGPQFIFQYYEEEERQRGNFPDRFSGHQFPNYSSELNVNALLLGDSALYLCASSPRRQSGAFFGQGTRLTVV.

The V gene is TRBV5-4, the J gene TRBJ2-2, with 7 bases aligning to TRBD1. V gave up 4 bases and J gave up 0 bases; unmatched junction bases: 6. Germline loops: CDR1 SGHNT, CDR2 YYREEE (reference sequence). CDR3 length equals 16 residues. The CDR3 spells CASSLRDSANTGELFF. The DNA for the CDR3 is TGTGCCAGCAGCCTTCGGGACAGCGCGAACACCGGGGAGCTGTTTTTT.

In DNA, the CDR3 is TGCGCCAGCAGCAGACAGGGGGCTGGCACCGGGGAGCTGTTTTTT. Protein product: CASSRQGAGTGELFF. The chain combines TRBV5-1 with TRBJ2-2, with 10 bases lining up with TRBD1. Germline CDR1 SGHRS, CDR2 YFSETQ. The CDR3 loop spans 15 amino acids. V gave up 4 bases and J gave up 4 bases; unmatched junction bases: 4.

V and J are TRBV15 and TRBJ1-2; D gene ambiguous. Germline V gene lookup returns CDR1 LNHNV and CDR2 YYDKDF (reference sequence). The V gene lost 2 bases and the J gene lost 4 bases, with 11 bases spanning the gap. The CDR3 length is 14 residues. The CDR3 sequence is CATSRTGKPYGYTF. The DNA for the CDR3 is TGTGCCACCAGCAGAACCGGGAAACCCTATGGCTACACCTTC.

V is TRBV2 and J is TRBJ2-7; D is unresolved. Germline lookup yields CDR1 SNHLY and CDR2 FYNNEI. V lost 3 bases and J lost 2, with 5 bases in between. CDR3 length: 12 amino acids. The CDR3 region has the DNA TGTGCCAGCAGTGACGTACCCTACGAGCAGTACTTC. Protein product: CASSDVPYEQYF.

The chain employs TRBV18 and TRBJ1-5, with D possibly TRBD1 on 5 matching bases. The CDR3 sequence is 15 residues long. Trimming left V 1 base short and J 4 bases short, with 11 bases between. Germline-derived CDR1 and CDR2 are KGHSH and LQKENI. CDR3 nucleotide sequence: TGTGCCAGCTCACCACTAGACAGCACGAATCAGCCCCAGCATTTT. It codes for CASSPLDSTNQPQHF.

This clone was recorded a few times. The chain joins TRBV2 to TRBJ2-7; no definite D call. Germline lookup yields CDR1 SNHLY and CDR2 FYNNEI. This CDR3 contains 14 residues. V was pared by 4 bases and J by 0 bases, with 10 bases between. The CDR3 sequence: CASSGVDVSYEQYF. The CDR3 DNA reads TGTGCCAGCAGTGGAGTAGACGTCTCCTACGAGCAGTACTTC.

This rearrangement joins TRBV27 to TRBJ2-7; 11 nucleotides match TRBD2. V dropped 6 bases and J dropped 3; count of bases not matched to a gene: 13. CDR3 length: 17 amino acids. Germline CDR1 and CDR2: MNHEY and SMNVEV (reference sequence). CDR3 protein: CASSSIGGTSGVYEQYF. The CDR3 nucleotides read TGTGCCAGCAGCTCCATTGGAGGGACTAGCGGCGTCTACGAGCAGTACTTC.

The V and J genes are TRBV27 and TRBJ2-3, with TRBD2 matching over 8 bases. Germline lookup yields CDR1 MNHEY and CDR2 SMNVEV (reference sequence). The V and J ends lost 4 bases and 0 bases, in that order; junction bases with no gene match: 6. This CDR3 spans 16 amino acids. The CDR3 DNA reads TGTGCCAGCAGTTCCCGGACTAGCTCCAGCACAGATACGCAGTATTTT. Amino acid sequence: CASSSRTSSSTDTQYF.

This chain's CDR3 is CASSLGVRYQETQYF. Here the CDR3 DNA reads TGTGCCAGCAGCTTAGGAGTCAGGTACCAAGAGACCCAGTACTTC. The gene calls are TRBV7-4 and TRBJ2-5, with D unclear. Germline CDR1 reads SGHVT; CDR2 reads SQSDAQ. The V and J ends lost 1 base and 0 bases respectively, with 9 bases between them. The CDR3 runs 15 residues. Complete variable domain (other parts from reference TRBV7-4 and TRBJ2-5): GAGVSQSPRYKVAKRGRDVALRCDSISGHVTLYWYRQTLGQGSEVLTYSQSDAQRDKSGRPSGRFSAERPERSVSTLKIQRTEQGDSAVYLCASSLGVRYQETQYFGPGTRLLVL.

The chain employs TRBV9 and TRBJ2-1; TRBD1 or TRBD2 may be the D gene (6 bases each). Per germline, CDR1 SGDLS and CDR2 YYNGEE. The CDR3 length is 14 residues. The germline V and J ends were trimmed by 0 bases and 8 bases, with 12 bases remaining between them. In nucleotides, the CDR3 is TGTGCCAGCAGCGTAGTCGGGGGCCCCGATGAGCAGTTCTTC. Translated: CASSVVGGPDEQFF.

Only one count was recorded for this clone. The CDR3: CASSHRGQGNSNQPQHF. The CDR3 bases are TGTGCCAGCAGCCATCGAGGACAGGGGAATAGCAATCAGCCCCAGCATTTT. This chain joins TRBV5-8 and TRBJ1-5, with 9 positions matching TRBD1. This CDR3 has 17 residues. CDR1 is SGHTS, CDR2 YDEGEE, per germline. V was clipped by 4 bases and J by 0 bases; unmatched bases: 8.

This clone was seen a few times. The chain joins TRBV29-1 to TRBJ1-4; D possibly corresponds to TRBD1 (6 bases). The CDR3 runs to 11 residues. Per the germline V gene, CDR1 is SQVTM and CDR2 is ANQGSEA. Trimming took off 7 bases at V and 8 bases at J, with 11 bases between the two ends. The CDR3 sequence: CSAGQGEKLFF. In DNA, the CDR3 is TGCAGCGCGGGACAAGGGGAAAAACTGTTTTTT.